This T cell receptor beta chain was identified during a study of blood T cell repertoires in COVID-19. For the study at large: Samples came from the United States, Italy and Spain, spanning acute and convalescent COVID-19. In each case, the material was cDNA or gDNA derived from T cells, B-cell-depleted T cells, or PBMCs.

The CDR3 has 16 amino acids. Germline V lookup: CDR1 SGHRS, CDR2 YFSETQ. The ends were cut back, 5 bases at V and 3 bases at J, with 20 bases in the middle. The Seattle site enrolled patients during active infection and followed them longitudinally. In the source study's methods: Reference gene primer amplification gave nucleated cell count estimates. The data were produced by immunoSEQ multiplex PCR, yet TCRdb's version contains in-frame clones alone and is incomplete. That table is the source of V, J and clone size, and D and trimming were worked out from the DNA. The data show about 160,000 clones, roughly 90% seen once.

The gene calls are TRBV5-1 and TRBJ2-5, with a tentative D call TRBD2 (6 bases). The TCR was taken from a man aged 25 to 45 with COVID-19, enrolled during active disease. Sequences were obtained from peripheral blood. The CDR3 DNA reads TGCGCCAGCAGACCTGTCTCCGGCGGGGTTGAAGAGACCCAGTACTTC. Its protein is CASRPVSGGVEETQYF.